A selection of T cell receptor beta chains follows, all from one sample in a study of blood T cell repertoires in COVID-19. TCRdb's table, derived via immunoSEQ multiplex PCR, lists solely in-frame clones and lacks some. Of about 98,000 clones listed, around 86% are singletons. The specimen sequenced was peripheral blood. The receptors derive from a man in his fifties or sixties with active or convalescent COVID-19. CDR3s include the opening cysteine and the closing phenylalanine or tryptophan. D genes are given only for firm matches. Clone size, where shown, is once, few, many, or a class for clones that have expanded.

>TRBV7-2|TRBD1|TRBJ1-2|-
CASSLSWRDSSRCTF
TGTGCCAGCAGCTTATCTTGGCGGGACAGCTCGCGTTGCACCTTC
>TRBV6-5|-|TRBJ1-1|-
CASVPGGAEAFF
TGTGCCAGCGTACCGGGGGGGGCTGAAGCTTTCTTT
>TRBV5-5|-|TRBJ2-3|-
CASSFYSGASTDTQYF
TGTGCCAGCAGCTTTTACAGCGGTGCTAGCACAGATACGCAGTATTTT
>TRBV9|-|TRBJ1-6|-
CASSVEAGPNNSPLHF
TGTGCCAGCAGCGTAGAGGCGGGACCCAATAATTCACCCCTCCACTTT
>TRBV19|TRBD1|TRBJ2-3|once
CASSSGTAGTDTQYF
TGTGCCAGTAGTTCCGGGACAGCGGGCACAGATACGCAGTATTTT
>TRBV12-3/TRBV12-4|-|TRBJ2-5|-
CASSELIRETQYF
TGTGCCAGCAGTGAGCTAATCAGGGAGACCCAGTACTTC
>TRBV7-2|TRBD1|TRBJ1-5|-
CASSNRDRAQPQHF
TGTGCCAGCAGCAACAGGGACAGGGCTCAGCCCCAGCATTTT
>TRBV7-2|TRBD2|TRBJ2-3|-
CASSQQRGVADTQYF
TGTGCCAGCAGCCAACAGCGGGGGGTGGCAGATACGCAGTATTTT
>TRBV18|TRBD1|TRBJ1-4|-
CASSDGTGKNEKLFF
TGTGCCAGCTCGGACGGGACAGGAAAAAATGAAAAACTGTTTTTT
>TRBV29-1|-|TRBJ1-1|-
CSVERGRTEAFF
TGCAGCGTTGAGCGGGGGCGGACTGAAGCTTTCTTT
>TRBV6-2/TRBV6-3|TRBD1|TRBJ2-4|-
CASSTSGTGLAKNIQYF
TGTGCCAGCAGTACCTCCGGGACAGGGTTAGCCAAAAACATTCAGTACTTC
>TRBV5-1|TRBD2|TRBJ2-5|-
CASSFSGGDQETQYF
TGCGCCAGCAGCTTTAGCGGGGGGGACCAAGAGACCCAGTACTTC
>TRBV7-2|-|TRBJ2-2|-
CASSLGGSPGELFF
TGTGCCAGCAGCTTAGGAGGCTCCCCCGGGGAGCTGTTTTTT
>TRBV6-1|-|TRBJ1-1|-
CASSEAWAVNTEAFF
TGTGCCAGCAGTGAAGCGTGGGCCGTGAACACTGAAGCTTTCTTT
>TRBV5-1|-|TRBJ1-4|-
CASSLNSHNEKLFF
TGCGCCAGCAGCTTGAACAGCCATAATGAAAAACTGTTTTTT
>TRBV21-1|-|TRBJ2-5|-
CASSFGTSGGAGETQYF
TGTGCCAGCAGCTTCGGGACTAGCGGGGGGGCAGGGGAGACCCAGTACTTC
>TRBV4-3|TRBD1|TRBJ2-3|-
CASSQGQGEDTQYF
TGCGCCAGCAGCCAAGGTCAGGGGGAAGATACGCAGTATTTT
>TRBV14|TRBD1|TRBJ1-2|-
CASSPFRDRHNYGYTF
TGTGCCAGCAGCCCCTTCCGGGACAGGCATAACTATGGCTACACCTTC
>TRBV7-8|-|TRBJ1-5|-
CASSSRAPTGMDGQPQHF
TGTGCCAGCAGCTCCAGAGCCCCTACGGGGATGGATGGTCAGCCCCAGCATTTT
>TRBV7-9|TRBD1|TRBJ2-1|few
CASSSGGQGSMNEQFF
TGTGCCAGCAGCTCGGGTGGACAGGGTAGTATGAATGAGCAGTTCTTC
>TRBV19|-|TRBJ1-5|-
CASSWGQHSNQPQHF
TGTGCCAGTAGTTGGGGCCAGCATAGCAATCAGCCCCAGCATTTT
>TRBV14|TRBD2|TRBJ2-1|-
CASSPKISGGYNEQFF
TGTGCCAGCAGCCCCAAGATAAGCGGGGGATACAATGAGCAGTTCTTC
>TRBV18|-|TRBJ2-2|once
CASSPAPGVNTGELFF
TGTGCCAGCTCACCCGCTCCCGGGGTGAACACCGGGGAGCTGTTTTTT
>TRBV6-2/TRBV6-3|TRBD1|TRBJ2-7|-
CASSYDTGASYEQYF
TGTGCCAGCAGTTACGACACAGGGGCCTCCTACGAGCAGTACTTC
>TRBV27|TRBD1|TRBJ1-1|-
CASSLSPQGGTEAFF
TGTGCCAGCAGTTTATCACCTCAGGGGGGCACTGAAGCTTTCTTT
>TRBV18|TRBD1|TRBJ1-3|-
CASSPPGTGIQGGNTIYF
TGTGCCAGCTCACCACCTGGGACAGGGATACAAGGAGGAAACACCATATATTTT
>TRBV5-1|-|TRBJ1-1|once
CASSLASGRGMNTEAFF
TGCGCCAGCAGCTTGGCCAGCGGAAGAGGGATGAACACTGAAGCTTTCTTT
>TRBV3-1/TRBV3-2|TRBD2|TRBJ2-7|-
CASRTGTSGFYEQYF
TGTGCCAGCAGAACCGGGACTAGCGGGTTTTACGAGCAGTACTTC
>TRBV7-2|TRBD1|TRBJ2-1|-
CASSPQGATYNEQFF
TGTGCCAGCAGCCCACAGGGGGCTACCTACAATGAGCAGTTCTTC
>TRBV23-1|-|TRBJ2-1|-
CASSQSKGQRVGQFF
TGCGCCAGCAGTCAATCAAAAGGACAGAGAGTAGGGCAGTTCTTC